The clone carrying this T cell receptor (beta chain) was recorded at least ten times. What it binds is not known. This record belongs to a study of early T cells in non-severe SARS-CoV-2 infection. Overall study findings and caveats: Sequences matched to VDJdb favored anti-spike CD8 responses, while private and CD4 specificities were missed.

Molecules of cDNA were individually given unique molecular identifiers that were attached to them. TCRdb itself ran the 5' RACE reads through MiXCR, one entry per CDR3 protein. The sample holds around 57,000 distinct CDR3 sequences, just over 8% seen once. CDR1 SQVTM and CDR2 ANQGSEA come from the germline V gene. This CDR3 region has 12 residues. V was shortened by 4 bases and J by 4 bases, with 10 bases between the two germline ends. Sequenced input: whole blood. The clonotype originates from an adult who was a healthcare worker with PCR-confirmed SARS-CoV-2 infection or an uninfected control (not recorded which). The V call is TRBV29-1, the J call TRBJ1-2; D is undetermined. DNA of the CDR3: TGCAGCGTTGTCGACACTTTCTATGGCTACACCTTC. This sequence encodes CSVVDTFYGYTF.